These T cell receptor beta chains were read from a single sample in a study of T cell responses to AZD1222 COVID-19 vaccine. TCRdb's table, derived via immunoSEQ multiplex PCR, lists solely in-frame clones and lacks some. The sample carries over 100,000 clones, approximately 92% recorded once. The sequenced sample was peripheral blood, obtained on day 0 of AZD1222 vaccination. These receptors all stem from an adult in good health. CDR3s include the opening cysteine and the closing phenylalanine or tryptophan. Fields, in order: V gene, J gene, D gene, clone size, CDR3 protein, CDR3 DNA. D genes are given only for firm matches. Clone size is stated in some rows and not others, as once, few, many or a class when expanded.

v_call: TRBV24-1; j_call: TRBJ2-1; d_call: NA; clone_size: NA; cdr3_aa: CATSDLNGLNEQFF; cdr3_nt: TGTGCCACCAGTGATTTGAACGGTTTGAATGAGCAGTTCTTC
v_call: TRBV28; j_call: TRBJ2-3; d_call: NA; clone_size: once; cdr3_aa: CASSAYTGTQYF; cdr3_nt: TGTGCCAGCAGTGCGTACACTGGCACGCAGTATTTT
v_call: TRBV9; j_call: TRBJ1-4; d_call: NA; clone_size: NA; cdr3_aa: CASSPSRGEKLFF; cdr3_nt: TGTGCCAGCAGCCCGAGCCGAGGGGAAAAACTGTTTTTT
v_call: TRBV29-1; j_call: TRBJ1-2; d_call: NA; clone_size: NA; cdr3_aa: CSVEVGANGYTF; cdr3_nt: TGCAGCGTTGAAGTGGGGGCTAATGGCTACACCTTC
v_call: TRBV28; j_call: TRBJ1-6; d_call: TRBD1; clone_size: NA; cdr3_aa: CASNDRGNSPLHF; cdr3_nt: TGTGCCAGCAACGACAGGGGTAATTCACCCCTCCACTTT
v_call: TRBV9; j_call: TRBJ2-7; d_call: NA; clone_size: once; cdr3_aa: CASSDNSLGYEQYF; cdr3_nt: TGTGCCAGCAGCGACAATTCCCTTGGGTACGAGCAGTACTTC
v_call: TRBV13; j_call: TRBJ2-3; d_call: TRBD2; clone_size: NA; cdr3_aa: CASSPWTSESTDTQYF; cdr3_nt: TGTGCCAGCAGCCCCTGGACTAGCGAGAGCACAGATACGCAGTATTTT
v_call: TRBV7-9; j_call: TRBJ2-1; d_call: TRBD1; clone_size: NA; cdr3_aa: CASSSGQGAVRGHNEQFF; cdr3_nt: TGTGCCAGCAGCTCGGGACAGGGGGCGGTCCGGGGGCACAATGAGCAGTTCTTC
v_call: TRBV3-1/TRBV3-2; j_call: TRBJ1-3; d_call: TRBD1; clone_size: NA; cdr3_aa: CASSQWTGGGTIYF; cdr3_nt: TGTGCCAGCAGCCAATGGACAGGTGGAGGCACCATATATTTT
v_call: TRBV6-2/TRBV6-3; j_call: TRBJ2-7; d_call: TRBD1; clone_size: NA; cdr3_aa: CASSTRSGTASYEQYF; cdr3_nt: TGTGCCAGCAGCACCCGGTCTGGGACAGCATCCTACGAGCAGTACTTC
v_call: TRBV7-2; j_call: TRBJ2-5; d_call: NA; clone_size: NA; cdr3_aa: CASSTPAWSQYF; cdr3_nt: TGTGCCAGCAGCACTCCGGCTTGGTCCCAGTACTTC
v_call: TRBV30; j_call: TRBJ1-2; d_call: TRBD1; clone_size: NA; cdr3_aa: CAWSIPGTGEFDGYTF; cdr3_nt: TGTGCCTGGAGCATTCCCGGGACAGGGGAATTTGATGGCTACACCTTC
v_call: TRBV14; j_call: TRBJ2-7; d_call: TRBD1; clone_size: few; cdr3_aa: CASSRGGFSYEQYF; cdr3_nt: TGTGCCAGCAGCCGAGGGGGCTTTTCCTACGAGCAGTACTTC
v_call: TRBV3-1/TRBV3-2; j_call: TRBJ1-1; d_call: NA; clone_size: NA; cdr3_aa: CASSQGMNTEAFF; cdr3_nt: TGTGCCAGCAGCCAGGGGATGAACACTGAAGCTTTCTTT
v_call: TRBV5-6; j_call: TRBJ1-3; d_call: TRBD1; clone_size: NA; cdr3_aa: CASSSGQAISGNTIYF; cdr3_nt: TGTGCCAGCAGCTCTGGACAGGCTATCTCTGGAAACACCATATATTTT
v_call: TRBV5-1; j_call: TRBJ2-5; d_call: NA; clone_size: NA; cdr3_aa: CASSLWQMDRETQYF; cdr3_nt: TGCGCCAGCAGCTTATGGCAGATGGACCGAGAGACCCAGTACTTC
v_call: TRBV5-1; j_call: TRBJ2-1; d_call: NA; clone_size: NA; cdr3_aa: CASSTDLASEQFF; cdr3_nt: TGCGCCAGCAGCACGGACCTGGCCAGTGAGCAGTTCTTC
v_call: TRBV5-6; j_call: TRBJ1-1; d_call: NA; clone_size: NA; cdr3_aa: CASGSAWEFAFF; cdr3_nt: TGTGCCAGCGGATCTGCGTGGGAGTTTGCTTTCTTT
v_call: TRBV7-9; j_call: TRBJ2-2; d_call: NA; clone_size: NA; cdr3_aa: CASSLAQGRRELFF; cdr3_nt: TGTGCCAGCAGCTTAGCGCAGGGGAGGCGGGAGCTGTTTTTT
v_call: TRBV27; j_call: TRBJ1-5; d_call: NA; clone_size: NA; cdr3_aa: CASSLSGGRQPQHF; cdr3_nt: TGTGCCAGCAGTTTAAGTGGGGGAAGGCAGCCCCAGCATTTT
v_call: TRBV27; j_call: TRBJ2-7; d_call: NA; clone_size: NA; cdr3_aa: CASRGRQSYREQYF; cdr3_nt: TGTGCCAGCAGAGGGCGGCAGTCCTACCGCGAGCAGTACTTC
v_call: TRBV5-1; j_call: TRBJ1-5; d_call: NA; clone_size: NA; cdr3_aa: CASSLVGGQPQHF; cdr3_nt: TGCGCCAGCAGCTTGGTGGGTGGTCAGCCCCAGCATTTT
v_call: TRBV28; j_call: TRBJ2-3; d_call: TRBD2; clone_size: NA; cdr3_aa: CASSLWRLAGHTDTQYF; cdr3_nt: TGTGCCAGCAGTTTATGGCGACTAGCGGGGCACACAGATACGCAGTATTTT
v_call: TRBV11-2; j_call: TRBJ1-2; d_call: NA; clone_size: NA; cdr3_aa: CASSLENLTPYGYTF; cdr3_nt: TGTGCCAGCAGCCTTGAGAACCTTACACCCTATGGCTACACCTTC
v_call: TRBV2; j_call: TRBJ1-1; d_call: NA; clone_size: NA; cdr3_aa: CASTVRPLTFF; cdr3_nt: TGTGCCAGCACAGTGCGCCCCTTGACTTTCTTT
v_call: TRBV27; j_call: TRBJ2-5; d_call: NA; clone_size: NA; cdr3_aa: CASSTQGWQETQYF; cdr3_nt: TGTGCCAGCAGTACACAGGGTTGGCAAGAGACCCAGTACTTC
v_call: TRBV19; j_call: TRBJ2-6; d_call: NA; clone_size: NA; cdr3_aa: CASRSHSASSGANVLTF; cdr3_nt: TGTGCCAGTAGGTCGCATAGCGCGAGCTCTGGGGCCAACGTCCTGACTTTC
v_call: TRBV5-1; j_call: TRBJ1-1; d_call: NA; clone_size: NA; cdr3_aa: CASSLTPGASAFF; cdr3_nt: TGCGCCAGCAGCTTGACCCCAGGAGCGTCAGCTTTCTTT
v_call: TRBV11-3; j_call: TRBJ2-3; d_call: NA; clone_size: NA; cdr3_aa: CASSLAHPTTQYF; cdr3_nt: TGTGCCAGCAGCTTAGCCCACCCCACTACGCAGTATTTT
v_call: TRBV4-1; j_call: TRBJ2-1; d_call: NA; clone_size: NA; cdr3_aa: CASSQDPDRSGPYNEQFF; cdr3_nt: TGCGCCAGCAGCCAAGATCCCGACAGGTCCGGTCCCTACAATGAGCAGTTCTTC
v_call: TRBV27; j_call: TRBJ2-7; d_call: NA; clone_size: NA; cdr3_aa: CASSADPSYEQYF; cdr3_nt: TGTGCCAGCAGTGCTGATCCATCCTACGAGCAGTACTTC
v_call: TRBV10-3; j_call: TRBJ1-2; d_call: TRBD1; clone_size: NA; cdr3_aa: CAISRTGGRGGYTF; cdr3_nt: TGTGCCATCAGTAGGACAGGTGGCCGTGGTGGCTACACCTTC
v_call: TRBV28; j_call: TRBJ2-7; d_call: NA; clone_size: NA; cdr3_aa: CASSSQGPEQYF; cdr3_nt: TGTGCCAGCAGTTCCCAGGGACCCGAGCAGTACTTC
v_call: TRBV6-5; j_call: TRBJ1-1; d_call: NA; clone_size: NA; cdr3_aa: CASSYSWTVNTEAFF; cdr3_nt: TGTGCCAGCAGTTACTCCTGGACAGTGAACACTGAAGCTTTCTTT
v_call: TRBV7-9; j_call: TRBJ2-2; d_call: TRBD1; clone_size: NA; cdr3_aa: CASSKVGTGPTGELFF; cdr3_nt: TGTGCCAGCAGCAAAGTGGGGACAGGGCCTACCGGGGAGCTGTTTTTT
v_call: TRBV4-1; j_call: TRBJ1-1; d_call: NA; clone_size: NA; cdr3_aa: CASSQERGRTEAFF; cdr3_nt: TGCGCCAGCAGCCAAGAGAGGGGCAGGACTGAAGCTTTCTTT